The rows below give T cell receptor beta chains drawn from one sample of a study of tumor-infiltrating lymphocytes in primary liver carcinoma. TCRdb analysed the multiplex PCR reads with MiXCR anew, one entry per CDR3 protein. The sample contains about 200,000 distinct CDR3 sequences, 85% of which appear only once. The sequenced sample consisted of tumor tissue from primary liver carcinoma. Receptors originate from a man aged 35-49 years with primary liver carcinoma and hepatitis B virus infection. The CDR3 runs from the conserved cysteine through the conserved F or W. A D gene is named only where the DNA matches it firmly. Only part of the rows carry a size: once, few, many, or a class if the clone is expanded.

v_call	cdr3_length	j_call	d_call	clone_size	cdr3_nt	cdr3_aa
TRBV5-4	12	TRBJ1-6	NA	NA	TGTGCCAGCACCGGACACTGGTCACCCCTCCACTTT	CASTGHWSPLHF
TRBV5-4	13	TRBJ2-7	TRBD1	NA	TGTGTCAGCAGCGGACAGGGTTCCTACGAGCAGTACTTC	CVSSGQGSYEQYF
TRBV12-3/TRBV12-4	15	TRBJ1-5	NA	NA	TGTGCCAGCAGTTTAACTCGGGGTAGCAAGCAGCCCCAGCATTTT	CASSLTRGSKQPQHF
TRBV6-1	13	TRBJ1-1	NA	NA	TGTGCCAGCAGTGGGTGTAAGAACACTGAAGCCTTCTTT	CASSGCKNTEAFF
TRBV28	14	TRBJ2-7	TRBD2	NA	TGTGGCAGCAGTCGGAGGGGACTACATTACGAGCAGTACTTC	CGSSRRGLHYEQYF
TRBV6-1	15	TRBJ2-7	TRBD2	NA	TGTGCCAGCGGGGACCTTAGCGGGACCTCCTACGAGCAGTGCTTC	CASGDLSGTSYEQCF
TRBV11-2	21	TRBJ2-6	TRBD1	NA	TGTGCCAGTAGCTTGGGGGGAGACAGGGGCATTTCCCTCTCTGGGGCCAACGTTCTGACTTTC	CASSLGGDRGISLSGANVLTF
TRBV11-2	16	TRBJ1-6	TRBD1	NA	TGTATCAGCAGCTTCGCCGCCGGGACAGTGAATTCATCCCTCCACTTT	CISSFAAGTVNSSLHF
TRBV10-2	14	TRBJ1-1	TRBD1	few	TGCGCCAGCGGCCAGGGGGCAGCGGACACTGAAGCTTTCTTT	CASGQGAADTEAFF
TRBV12-3/TRBV12-4	12	TRBJ2-7	NA	NA	TGTGCCAGCACTTTCGCAGGGCTCGAGCAGTATTTC	CASTFAGLEQYF
TRBV6-6	13	TRBJ1-1	NA	NA	TGTACCAGCAGCACAGGATGGACTACTGAAGCTTTCTTT	CTSSTGWTTEAFF
TRBV6-1	12	TRBJ1-1	TRBD1	NA	TGTGCCATTGGGACAGGGTGGACTGAAGCTTTCTTT	CAIGTGWTEAFF
TRBV29-1	13	TRBJ2-3	NA	NA	TGCATCGTTGTGGGGGGCTGGACAGATACGCAATATTTT	CIVVGGWTDTQYF
TRBV29-1	15	TRBJ1-1	NA	NA	TGCAGTGTTTCCGCAGGGCGGGGCATGAACACTGAAGCTTCCTTT	CSVSAGRGMNTEASF
TRBV4-3	14	TRBJ1-5	NA	NA	TGCTCCAGTAGCCAAGATCGAAGGGGTCAGCCCCAGCATTTT	CSSSQDRRGQPQHF
TRBV5-5	14	TRBJ2-5	TRBD2	NA	TGTGCCACCAGCACGAAGACTAGCGGGGAGACCCAGTACTTC	CATSTKTSGETQYF
TRBV4-1	16	TRBJ2-1	TRBD1	NA	TGTGCCAGCAGCCATCGGGACAGGGAATACTACAATGAGCAGTTCTTC	CASSHRDREYYNEQFF
TRBV28	14	TRBJ2-5	TRBD1	many	TGTGCCAGCCGAGGGGGCGCGAATCCAAAGACCCAGTACTTC	CASRGGANPKTQYF
TRBV4-3	17	TRBJ2-5	TRBD2	NA	TGCGCCAGCAGCCAAGAGGCTAGCGGGAGGACTGGTTATACCCAGCACTTC	CASSQEASGRTGYTQHF
TRBV14	14	TRBJ2-7	TRBD2	NA	TGTGCCAGCAGCCAGGCGGGAGGGAGCAACGAGCAGTACTTC	CASSQAGGSNEQYF